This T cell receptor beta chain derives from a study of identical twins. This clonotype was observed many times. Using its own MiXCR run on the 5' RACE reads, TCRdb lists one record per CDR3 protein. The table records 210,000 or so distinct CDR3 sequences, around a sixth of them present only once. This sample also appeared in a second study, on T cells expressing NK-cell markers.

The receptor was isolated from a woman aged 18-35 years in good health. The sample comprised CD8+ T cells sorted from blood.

CDR3 DNA sequence: TGTGCCAGCAGCCCGGGACTGCCGAGCTCTGGAAACACCATATATTTT. Translation: CASSPGLPSSGNTIYF. The chain carries TRBV7-6 and TRBJ1-3; the D gene is possibly TRBD1 (5 bases). This CDR3 is 16 amino acids long. Germline V gene sequence: CDR1 SGHVS, CDR2 FNYEAQ. Trimming removed 5 bases at V and 0 bases at J, with 14 bases between. Supplemented by reference TRBV7-6 and TRBJ1-3, the full variable domain reads GAGVSQSPRYKVTKRGQDVALRCDPISGHVSLYWYRQALGQGPEFLTYFNYEAQQDKSGLPNDRFSAERPEGSISTLTIQRTEQRDSAMYRCASSPGLPSSGNTIYFGEGSWLTVV.